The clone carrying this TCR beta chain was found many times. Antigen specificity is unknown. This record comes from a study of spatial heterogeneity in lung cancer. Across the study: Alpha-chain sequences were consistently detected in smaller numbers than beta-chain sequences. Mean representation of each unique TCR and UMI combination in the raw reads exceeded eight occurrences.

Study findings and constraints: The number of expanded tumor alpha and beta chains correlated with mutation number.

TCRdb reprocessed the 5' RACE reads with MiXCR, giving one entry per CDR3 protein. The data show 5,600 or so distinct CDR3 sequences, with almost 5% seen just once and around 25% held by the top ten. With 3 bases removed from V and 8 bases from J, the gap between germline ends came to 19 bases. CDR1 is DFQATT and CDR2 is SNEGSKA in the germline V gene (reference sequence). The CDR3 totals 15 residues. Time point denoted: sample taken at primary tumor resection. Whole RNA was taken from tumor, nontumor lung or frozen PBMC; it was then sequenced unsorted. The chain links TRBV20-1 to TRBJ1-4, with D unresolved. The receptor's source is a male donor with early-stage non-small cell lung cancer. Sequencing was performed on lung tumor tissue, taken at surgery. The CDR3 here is CSASPLASMGEKLFF. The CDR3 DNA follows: TGCAGTGCTAGCCCCCTGGCCTCAATGGGGGAAAAACTGTTTTTT.